The 4 T cell receptor beta chains listed next were all sequenced from one sample in a study of shared T cell receptors in the human thymus. Method: immunoSEQ multiplex PCR; TCRdb's copy keeps in-frame clones and lacks some. The table lists roughly 560,000 clones, around 78% of them singletons. The sample was also linked to a second study, of human thymus T cells.

Sequenced input: thymocytes. The receptors were gathered from a boy in the first two years of life with a congenital heart defect.

J is TRBJ2-7 and V is TRBV7-3; 7 bases match TRBD1. The CDR3 totals 18 residues. In germline, CDR1 is SGHTA, CDR2 FQGTGA. J was trimmed by 1 base and V by 3 bases; bases with no gene match: 15. In nucleotides, the CDR3 is TGTGCCAGCAGCTTCAACAAACCGGGACAGACTTTTTCCTACGAGCAGTACTTC. Protein sequence: CASSFNKPGQTFSYEQYF.

The chain is built from TRBV7-4 and TRBJ1-2, with TRBD1 as a possible D gene (6 bases). The CDR3 covers 15 residues. The V end was cut by 4 bases, the J end by 2 bases, with 14 bases between. Germline CDR1 reads SGHVT; CDR2 reads SQSDAQ. CDR3 region: CASSSHPDSNYGYTF. The CDR3 bases are TGTGCCAGCAGCTCGCATCCGGACAGCAACTATGGCTACACCTTC.

The chain carries TRBV6-1 and TRBJ2-7; TRBD1 matches at 8 bases. Germline CDR1 is MNHNS and CDR2 is SASEGT. V gave up 8 bases and J gave up 0 bases; unmatched junction bases: 3. This CDR3 is 13 amino acids long. CDR3 nucleotides: TGTGCCAGCCAGGGGGCTTTCTCCTACGAGCAGTACTTC. Amino acid sequence: CASQGAFSYEQYF.

This clone has just one count. The CDR3 DNA sequence: TGTGCCAGCTCACCCACCGAGACTAGCGGGAGTTTTTGGAATGAGCAGTTCTTC. Translated: CASSPTETSGSFWNEQFF. The gene calls are TRBV18 and TRBJ2-1; the match to TRBD2 covers 12 bases. Germline CDR1 is KGHSH and CDR2 is LQKENI. The CDR3 has 18 amino acids. Unmatched junction bases numbered 13, after V lost 3 bases and J lost 7 bases.